These 8 T cell receptor beta chains came from one sample sequenced in a study of shared clonotypes between healthy human individuals. Libraries were prepared by immunoSEQ multiplex PCR; TCRdb keeps only in-frame clonotypes and omits some of them. The top ten clones hold under 0.15% of a sample with millions of clones, 95% of them seen once. The specimen was naive CD4+ T cells sorted from blood. The subset here: CD45RA+ positively selected. All receptors derive from a man aged 18 to 29 in good health.

As regards this clone: Other DNA sequences in the same sample also yield this CDR3. The V call is TRBV30, the J call TRBJ2-1; D is ambiguous. The CDR3 length is 11 residues. V was cut by 0 bases and J by 10 bases, with 7 bases left in between. The V gene's germline CDR1 is GTSNPN and CDR2 SVGIG (reference sequence). The CDR3: CAWSVEREQFF. The DNA of the CDR3 is TGTGCCTGGAGTGTGGAGAGAGAGCAGTTCTTC.

This chain joins TRBV4-2 and TRBJ1-1; weak D call: TRBD1 (5 bases). V was cut by 0 bases and J by 6 bases, with 11 bases left in between. CDR3 length: 14 residues. Germline-derived CDR1 and CDR2 are LGHNA and YNFKEQ. The CDR3 DNA reads as TGTGCCAGCAGCCAAGATGAGGGGCTCGCTGAAGCTTTCTTT. It is translated as CASSQDEGLAEAFF.

This sequence joins TRBV11-2 and TRBJ1-3; possible D gene TRBD1, 6 bases. With 6 bases removed from V and 4 bases from J, the gap between germline ends came to 10 bases. CDR3 length equals 13 residues. Germline CDR1 and CDR2: SGHAT and FQNNGV. CDR3 nucleotides: TGTGCCAGCAGTTCCGGGACAGGAAACACCATATATTTT. It is translated as CASSSGTGNTIYF.

The chain combines TRBV5-4 with TRBJ2-3; D gene unclear. The germline V and J ends were trimmed by 0 bases and 5 bases, with 7 bases remaining between them. The length of the CDR3 is 13 residues. Germline V gives CDR1 SGHNT, CDR2 YYREEE (reference sequence). Written as DNA, the CDR3 is TGTGCCAGCAGCTTGGCTAGTTTAGATACGCAGTATTTT. Amino acid sequence: CASSLASLDTQYF.

This sequence joins TRBV10-1 and TRBJ2-3; D is possibly TRBD1 (6 bases). The CDR3 has 14 residues. Germline V gene data show CDR1 as WNHNN and CDR2 as SYGVQD (reference sequence). The V gene lost 4 bases and the J gene lost 4 bases, with 12 bases spanning the gap. CDR3 nucleotide sequence: TGCGCCAGCAGTGTTCGGGCAGGGGCAGATACGCAGTATTTT. It encodes CASSVRAGADTQYF.

The rearrangement joins TRBV7-2 to TRBJ2-1, with D perhaps matching TRBD2 (5 bases). Trimming stripped 0 bases from V and 5 bases from J, with 5 bases between. The length of the CDR3 is 13 residues. CDR1 SGHTA and CDR2 FQGNSA come from the germline V gene. CDR3 DNA: TGTGCCAGCAGCTTAGCGCGGGACAATGAGCAGTTCTTC. It specifies CASSLARDNEQFF.

The chain has TRBV7-3 and TRBJ2-7, with D perhaps TRBD1 (5 bases). Germline CDR1 SGHTA, CDR2 FQGTGA. Trimming stripped 1 base from V and 6 bases from J, with 10 bases between. The CDR3 is 13 residues long. DNA of the CDR3: TGTGCCAGCAGCTTAAAGCCAGGGATCGAGCAGTACTTC. The encoded protein is CASSLKPGIEQYF.

This clone was counted between two and nine times. The chain couples TRBV29-1 to TRBJ1-1, with no clear D. There are 10 residues in the CDR3. The germline gives CDR1 SQVTM, CDR2 ANQGSEA. The V end lost 4 bases, the J end lost 8 bases, and 8 bases lay between the germline ends. The CDR3 loop is CSVGPIEAFF. The CDR3 DNA follows: TGCAGCGTTGGCCCCATAGAAGCTTTCTTT.